This TCR beta chain emerged from a study of neurological immune-mediated disorders (dated by TCRdb to about 2019). Regarding the research as a whole: The study compared peripheral blood TCR-beta repertoires of HTLV-I-associated myelopathy (HAM/TSP) patients, multiple sclerosis patients and healthy controls using UMI-based sequencing. The approximately 99 TCR-beta libraries included longitudinal samples, technical triplicates and paired sorted CD4+ and CD8+ T-cell subsets alongside PBMC samples. The cohort included 60 to 75 subjects: some 14 with HAM/TSP, about 34 with multiple sclerosis, and around 20 healthy controls. Paper-wide results and their limitations: TCR clonal expansion was greatest in HAM/TSP patients and smallest in MS patients, who ranked below even healthy controls. Across subjects, expanded clones never shared an identical CDR3 amino acid sequence, which suggests that the TCR-beta repertoires in every group were private.

For the unsorted PBMC libraries, 2 million PBMCs were stored in RNAlater at -80 degrees C until RNA extraction and were used to generate the libraries. Peripheral blood was subjected to Ficoll-Hypaque density gradient centrifugation to isolate PBMCs, which were then cryopreserved in liquid nitrogen. cDNA was synthesized by template-switch 5'RACE using a primer carrying a 10-nucleotide random unique molecular identifier by which each TCR transcript was tagged. Every sequencing run covered 15-18 subjects and yielded more than 160 million TCR-beta sequences. The RNeasy kit was used to extract total RNA. The KAPA Real-time Library Amplification kit was used to amplify TCR-beta VDJ regions with primers targeting the TCR constant region and the 5'RACE anchor. A first PCR added sample indexes and Illumina adaptors, and a second PCR then raised library yield. After Ampure bead purification, the roughly 650 bp TCR product was size-selected on a 2% E-gel SizeSelection system. Before pooling, library quality was assessed on a Bioanalyzer, concentration was determined with Qubit, and library quantification was performed with the Kapa Library Quantification kit. An Illumina HiSeq 2500 sequenced the libraries paired-end 2 x 150 bp. To increase sequence diversity, about 23-32% phiX was spiked into each library pool. The authors processed their data as follows. The UMI-based MiGEC pipeline processed quality-filtered reads and removed over 85% of raw TCR sequences during error correction. VDJ genes were aligned to IMGT germline references, and each clonotype was defined by a unique CDR3 amino acid sequence together with V-J genes. Clonal expansion, Shannon diversity, and CDR3 relatedness (CalcPairwiseDistances, ClusterSamples) were evaluated with VDJtools, and phylogenetic trees were built with CLCbio workbench. Using coefficient-of-variation modelling across technical triplicates, the study counted a clone as expanded if it had at least 8 unique UMIs. The public reads were run again by TCRdb, first through fastp at Q25 and then through MiXCR, and only productive beta chains were kept. Each entry merges the rows of one CDR3 protein and shows their most common DNA and genes. These V and J calls originate from TCRdb's pipeline instead of the authors' own analysis. For this sample the table gives about 59,000 distinct CDR3 sequences, of which about 13% were detected only once. The ten largest clones represent around 10% of the sample.

Details on this clonotype: There is no known antigen for this receptor. The sample holds no much larger clone one base away, and base qualities are not on file.

Based on the germline V gene (reference sequence), the CDR1 and CDR2 sequences are SEHNR and FQNEAQ. V gives up 5 bases and J gives up 15 bases, and the segment between their germline ends measures 20 bases. The CDR3 contains 13 residues, cysteine and phenylalanine counted. The kept DNA is CDR3 alone, 39 bases in frame from the first base. The V and J segments used are TRBV7-9 and TRBJ2-1; too little of a D gene remains to name it. The sample consisted of PBMCs. This clonotype was sampled from an older woman with HTLV-1-associated myelopathy (HAM/TSP). The sequenced DNA is TGTGCCAGCAGCGAAAATAAGGAGACCTCAGCGTTCTTC. This sequence encodes CASSENKETSAFF. With all but the CDR3 taken from the reference TRBV7-9 and TRBJ2-1 genes, the full variable domain is: DTGVSQNPRHKITKRGQNVTFRCDPISEHNRLYWYRQTLGQGPEFLTYFQNEAQLEKSRLLSDRFSAERPKGSFSTLEIQRTEQGDSAMYLCASSENKETSAFFGPGTRLTVL.